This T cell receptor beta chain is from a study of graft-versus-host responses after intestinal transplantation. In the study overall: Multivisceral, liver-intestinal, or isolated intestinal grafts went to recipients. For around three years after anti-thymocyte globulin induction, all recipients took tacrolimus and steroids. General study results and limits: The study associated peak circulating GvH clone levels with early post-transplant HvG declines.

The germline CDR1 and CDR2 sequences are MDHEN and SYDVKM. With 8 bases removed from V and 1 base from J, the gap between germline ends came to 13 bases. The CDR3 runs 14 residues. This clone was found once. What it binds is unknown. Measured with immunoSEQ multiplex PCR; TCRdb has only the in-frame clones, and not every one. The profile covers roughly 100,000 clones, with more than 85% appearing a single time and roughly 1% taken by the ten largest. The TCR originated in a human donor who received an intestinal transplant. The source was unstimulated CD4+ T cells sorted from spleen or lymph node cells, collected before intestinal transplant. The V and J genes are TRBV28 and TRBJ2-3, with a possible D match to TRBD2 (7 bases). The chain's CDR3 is CASREGGGTDTQYF. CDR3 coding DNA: TGTGCCAGCCGTGAGGGGGGGGGCACAGATACGCAGTATTTT.